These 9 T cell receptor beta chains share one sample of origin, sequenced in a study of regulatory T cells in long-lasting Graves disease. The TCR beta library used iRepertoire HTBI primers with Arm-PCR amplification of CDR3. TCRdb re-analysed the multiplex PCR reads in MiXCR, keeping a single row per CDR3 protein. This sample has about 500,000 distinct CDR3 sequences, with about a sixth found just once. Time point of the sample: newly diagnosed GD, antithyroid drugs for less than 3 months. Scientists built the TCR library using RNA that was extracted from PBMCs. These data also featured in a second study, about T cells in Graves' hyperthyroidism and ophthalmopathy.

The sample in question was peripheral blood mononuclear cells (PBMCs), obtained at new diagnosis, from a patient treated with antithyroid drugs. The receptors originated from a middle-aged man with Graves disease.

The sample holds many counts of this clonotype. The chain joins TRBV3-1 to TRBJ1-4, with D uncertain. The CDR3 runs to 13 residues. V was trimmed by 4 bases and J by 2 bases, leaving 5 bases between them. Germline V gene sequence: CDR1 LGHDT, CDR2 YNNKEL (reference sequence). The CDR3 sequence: CASSLRTNEKLFF. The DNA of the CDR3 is TGTGCCAGCAGCCTCCGGACTAATGAAAAACTGTTTTTT.

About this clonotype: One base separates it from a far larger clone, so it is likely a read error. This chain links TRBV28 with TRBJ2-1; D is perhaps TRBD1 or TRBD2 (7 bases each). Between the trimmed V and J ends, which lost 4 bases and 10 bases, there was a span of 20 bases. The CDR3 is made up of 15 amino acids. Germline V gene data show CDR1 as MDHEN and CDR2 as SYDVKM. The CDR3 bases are TGTGCCAGCAGTTCACCAGCCAGGGGGGGCCACGAGCAGTTCTTC. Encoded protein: CASSSPARGGHEQFF.

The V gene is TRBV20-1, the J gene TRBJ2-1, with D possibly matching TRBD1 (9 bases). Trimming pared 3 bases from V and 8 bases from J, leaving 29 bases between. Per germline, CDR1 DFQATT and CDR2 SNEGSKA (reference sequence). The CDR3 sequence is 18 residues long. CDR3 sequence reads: CSASGYRGRREGPDEQFF. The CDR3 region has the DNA TGCAGTGCTAGTGGGTACAGGGGGCGACGGGAGGGCCCCGATGAGCAGTTCTTC.

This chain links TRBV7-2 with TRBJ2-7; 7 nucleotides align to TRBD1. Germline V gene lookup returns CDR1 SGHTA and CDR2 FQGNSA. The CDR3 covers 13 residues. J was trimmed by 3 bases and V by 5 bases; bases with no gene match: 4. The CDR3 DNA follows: TGTGCCAGCAGCCACAGGGGATTCTACGAGCAGTACTTC. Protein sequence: CASSHRGFYEQYF.

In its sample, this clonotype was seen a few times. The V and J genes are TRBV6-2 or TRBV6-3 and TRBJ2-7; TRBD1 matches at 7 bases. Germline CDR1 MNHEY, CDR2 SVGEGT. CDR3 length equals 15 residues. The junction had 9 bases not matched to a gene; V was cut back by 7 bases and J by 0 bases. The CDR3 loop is CASTLRTGGSYEQYF. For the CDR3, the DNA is TGTGCCAGCACCCTAAGGACAGGCGGCTCCTACGAGCAGTACTTC.

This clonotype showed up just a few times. The CDR3: CASRGQPNTGELFF. The CDR3 region has the DNA TGTGCCAGCAGGGGACAGCCGAACACCGGGGAGCTGTTTTTT. The V gene is TRBV12-3 or TRBV12-4, the J gene TRBJ2-2; the match to TRBD1 covers 7 bases. The CDR3 extends over 14 amino acids. Germline trimming cut 6 bases from V and 0 bases from J; bases unmatched to any gene: 1.

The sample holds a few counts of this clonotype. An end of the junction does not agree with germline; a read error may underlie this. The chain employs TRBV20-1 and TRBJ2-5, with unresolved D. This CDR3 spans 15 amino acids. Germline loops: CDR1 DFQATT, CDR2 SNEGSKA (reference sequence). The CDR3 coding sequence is TGCAGTGCGAGAGGCAACAGCCATAACCAAGAGACCCAGTACTTC. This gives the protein CSARGNSHNQETQYF.

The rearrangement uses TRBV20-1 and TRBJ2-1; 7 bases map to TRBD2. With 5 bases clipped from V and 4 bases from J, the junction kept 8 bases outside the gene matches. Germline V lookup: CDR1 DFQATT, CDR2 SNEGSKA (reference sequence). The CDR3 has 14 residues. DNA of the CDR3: TGCAGTGCTGGGGGGGGGGGATCTTACAATGAGCAGTTCTTC. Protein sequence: CSAGGGGSYNEQFF.

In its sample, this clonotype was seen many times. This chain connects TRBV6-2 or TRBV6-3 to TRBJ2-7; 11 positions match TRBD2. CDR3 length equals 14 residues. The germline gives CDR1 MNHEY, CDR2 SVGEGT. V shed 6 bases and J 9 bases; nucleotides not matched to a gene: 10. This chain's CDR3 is CASRTTSGSGSQYF. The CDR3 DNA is TGTGCCAGCAGAACAACTAGCGGGAGTGGGTCGCAGTACTTC.